Given below is one TCR beta chain in context. The antigen is not known. The data belong to a study of early T cells in non-severe SARS-CoV-2 infection. About the study: Sequencing was performed on bulk RNA from unsorted whole blood, leaving chains unpaired. Study observations and caveats: Database matching using VDJdb favored anti-spike CD8 responses, with private and CD4 specificities left missing.

Tagging with unique molecular identifiers was applied to individual cDNA molecules. TCRdb processed the 5' RACE reads anew with MiXCR; each CDR3 protein has one entry. The sample gives 65,000 to 85,000 distinct CDR3 sequences, less than 20% of which show up once; 9% to 15% is in the top ten. Trimming removed 3 bases at V and 5 bases at J, with 8 bases between. The CDR3 runs 12 residues. Germline V gives CDR1 SGDLS, CDR2 YYNGEE. Source material: whole blood. The sequence came from an adult who was a healthcare worker with PCR-confirmed SARS-CoV-2 infection or an uninfected control (not recorded which). The chain employs TRBV9 and TRBJ2-5; no reliable D call. CDR3 residues: CASSGAGETQYF. For the CDR3, the DNA is TGTGCCAGCAGCGGAGCCGGTGAGACCCAGTACTTC.